This T cell receptor (beta chain) emerged from a study of CD8+ T cells in alopecia areata. Extracted RNA was reverse transcribed into cDNA, the sequencing template. Libraries were prepared by immunoSEQ multiplex PCR; TCRdb keeps only in-frame clonotypes and omits some of them. The sample records about 110,000 clones, under 65% being singletons. The CDR3 extends over 14 amino acids. Deletions cut 7 bases from V and 4 bases from J, with 14 bases between. CDR1 is PRHDT and CDR2 is FYEKMQ in the germline V gene (reference sequence). The genes are TRBV13 and TRBJ1-5, with D hard to call. The origin of this receptor is a human donor with alopecia areata. Sequencing used NKG2D-low CD8+ T cells sorted from blood. CDR3 sequence: CASMAGMRNQPQHF. CDR3 coding DNA: TGTGCCAGCATGGCGGGGATGCGGAATCAGCCCCAGCATTTT.